These 14 T cell receptor beta chains were sequenced from one sample in a study of T cell responses to AZD1222 COVID-19 vaccine (dated by TCRdb to the early 2020s). The time point label on this specimen signifies: baseline before first vaccination. The method behind the library was the immunoSEQ multiplex PCR assay. In its TCRdb copy, this immuneACCESS table keeps in-frame sequences only and misses some clones. Where compared with another copy, unresolved V genes explain less than half of these, and the others have no known cause. For this sample the table gives around 130,000 clones, of which 86% were detected only once. Jointly, the top ten make up around 12% of the sample. The sample here was peripheral blood, taken on day 0 of AZD1222 vaccination. The receptor set was obtained from an adult in good health.

The chain is built from TRBV9 and TRBJ2-7; 7 bases are a match to TRBD1. The CDR3 extends over 15 amino acids. CDR1 is SGDLS, CDR2 YYNGEE, per germline. Unmatched junction bases numbered 10, after V lost 4 bases and J lost 3 bases. The CDR3 coding sequence is TGTGCCAGCAGCCCTCGCACAGGGGACATCTACGAGCAGTACTTC. It translates to CASSPRTGDIYEQYF.

The CDR3 reads CASSLGAGTEAFF. The CDR3, as DNA: TGCGCCAGCAGCCTGGGGGCAGGAACTGAAGCTTTCTTT. V gene TRBV5-1 combines with J gene TRBJ1-1; TRBD1 is a possible D gene (6 bases). Germline V gene sequence: CDR1 SGHRS, CDR2 YFSETQ. The CDR3 extends over 13 amino acids. Deletions cut 4 bases from V and 5 bases from J, with 12 bases between. The full variable domain, completed using reference TRBV5-1 and TRBJ1-1, is KAGVTQTPRYLIKTRGQQVTLSCSPISGHRSVSWYQQTPGQGLQFLFEYFSETQRNKGNFPGRFSGRQFSNSRSEMNVSTLELGDSALYLCASSLGAGTEAFFGQGTRLTVV.

CDR3 sequence reads: CASRTDYSNQPQHF. In DNA, the CDR3 is TGTGCCAGTAGGACGGACTATAGCAATCAGCCCCAGCATTTT. This chain connects TRBV19 to TRBJ1-5; no firm D call. This CDR3 has 14 residues. The germline CDR1 and CDR2 sequences are LNHDA and SQIVND (reference sequence). With 6 bases removed from V and 0 bases from J, the gap between germline ends came to 9 bases. The whole variable domain, remainder taken from reference TRBV19 and TRBJ1-5, is DGGITQSPKYLFRKEGQNVTLSCEQNLNHDAMYWYRQDPGQGLRLIYYSQIVNDFQKGDIAEGYSVSREKKESFPLTVTSAQKNPTAFYLCASRTDYSNQPQHFGDGTRLSIL.

This clone was seen just once. The chain links TRBV19 to TRBJ2-7, with 7 bases aligning to TRBD1. The germline CDR1 and CDR2 sequences are LNHDA and SQIVND (reference sequence). The CDR3 extends over 15 amino acids. V shed 3 bases, J shed 1 base, and the junction held 6 bases outside the gene matches. Here the CDR3 DNA reads TGTGCCAGTAGTATTCTCGGACAGGAGTCCTACGAGCAGTACTTC. The encoded protein is CASSILGQESYEQYF.

This chain uses TRBV3-1 (or the pseudogene TRBV3-2) with TRBJ1-3, with 8 nucleotides matching TRBD1. The CDR3 extends over 18 amino acids. Germline V gene data show CDR1 as LGHDT and CDR2 as YNNKEL (reference sequence). With 0 bases clipped from V and 4 bases from J, the junction kept 11 bases outside the gene matches. The CDR3 region is CASSQDWGPGGLGNTIYF. The CDR3 DNA follows: TGTGCCAGCAGCCAAGATTGGGGCCCAGGGGGCTTAGGAAACACCATATATTTT.

As to this clone: A junction end diverges from the germline sequence, so it may reflect a read error. This sequence joins TRBV4-1 and TRBJ2-4; TRBD2 matches at 7 bases. Germline CDR1 and CDR2: MGHRA and YSYEKL. The CDR3 covers 17 residues. The CDR3 loop reads CASSQDWRELAKNIQYF. In DNA form, the CDR3 reads TGCGCCAGCAGCCAAGATTGGCGGGAGCTAGCCAAAAACATTCAATACTTC.

CDR3 protein: CASSLVWGDTQYF. For the CDR3, the DNA is TGCGCCAGCAGCTTGGTGTGGGGAGATACGCAGTATTTT. The V gene is TRBV5-1, the J gene TRBJ2-3; D unresolved. V was clipped by 0 bases and J by 5 bases, with 7 bases between them. Germline loops: CDR1 SGHRS, CDR2 YFSETQ. The CDR3 covers 13 residues.

This clone was seen a single time. The genes are TRBV5-6 and TRBJ1-1; possible D gene TRBD1, 6 bases. Per the germline V gene, CDR1 is SGHDT and CDR2 is YYEEEE. V was cut by 0 bases and J by 5 bases, with 14 bases left in between. The CDR3 consists of 15 residues. The DNA of the CDR3 is TGTGCCAGCAGCTTGGTTGGGCAGAGGGGGACTGAAGCTTTCTTT. It encodes CASSLVGQRGTEAFF.

The chain has TRBV27 and TRBJ1-5; no clear D gene. The CDR3 runs 12 residues. V dropped 4 bases and J dropped 5 bases, with 6 bases sitting between them. Germline CDR1 MNHEY, CDR2 SMNVEV (reference sequence). Here the CDR3 DNA reads TGTGCCAGCAGTTCCCTAGATCAGCCCCAGCATTTT. Amino acids: CASSSLDQPQHF.

This clone was recorded only once. V usage is TRBV7-2 and J usage is TRBJ1-5, with D unclear. Germline V lookup: CDR1 SGHTA, CDR2 FQGNSA. Trimming pared 5 bases from V and 4 bases from J, leaving 15 bases between. The CDR3 length is 15 residues. The CDR3 DNA follows: TGTGCCAGCAGCCTACCCGGACGGCCAAATCAGCCCCAGCATTTT. Amino acid sequence: CASSLPGRPNQPQHF. Based on the CDR3 plus reference TRBV7-2 and TRBJ1-5, the full variable domain is GAGVSQSPSNKVTEKGKDVELRCDPISGHTALYWYRQSLGQGLEFLIYFQGNSAPDKSGLPSDRFSAERTGGSVSTLTIQRTQQEDSAVYLCASSLPGRPNQPQHFGDGTRLSIL.

The J gene is TRBJ2-3, the V gene TRBV4-3; 8 nucleotides line up with TRBD1. The length of the CDR3 is 19 residues. V lost 4 bases and J lost 6; bases outside the gene matches: 21. From germline, CDR1 is LGHNA and CDR2 YSLEER. The CDR3 region has the DNA TGCGCCAGCAGCCCTCAGACCGCGGCGGACAGGGTACGTTTGGATACGCAGTATTTT. Translation gives CASSPQTAADRVRLDTQYF.

The rearrangement joins TRBV11-3 to TRBJ2-5; no definite D call. The CDR3 consists of 17 residues. Between the trimmed V and J ends, which lost 1 base and 5 bases, there was a span of 20 bases. Looked up from germline, CDR1 is SGHNT and CDR2 is YENEEA. Written as DNA, the CDR3 is TGTGCCAGCAGCTTAGGAGTAGTTTCAGCGAGCCGGGAGACCCAGTACTTC. Protein sequence: CASSLGVVSASRETQYF. The whole variable domain, filled in from reference TRBV11-3 and TRBJ2-5, reads EAGVVQSPRYKIIEKKQPVAFWCNPISGHNTLYWYLQNLGQGPELLIRYENEEAVDDSQLPKDRFSAERLKGVDSTLKIQPAELGDSAVYLCASSLGVVSASRETQYFGPGTRLLVL.

The chain employs TRBV7-2 and TRBJ1-4; 7 nucleotides agree with TRBD1. There are 14 residues in the CDR3. Germline trimming cut 3 bases from V and 5 bases from J; bases unmatched to any gene: 3. The germline CDR1 and CDR2 sequences are SGHTA and FQGNSA. The CDR3 is CASSFGQANEKLFF. CDR3 DNA: TGTGCCAGCAGCTTCGGACAGGCGAATGAAAAACTGTTTTTT.

J is TRBJ1-1 and V is TRBV6-5, with TRBD1 matching 9 bases. The CDR3 is 15 residues long. CDR1 is MNHEY, CDR2 SVGAGI, per germline. Germline trimming cut 4 bases from V and 5 bases from J; bases unmatched to any gene: 8. Here the CDR3 DNA reads TGTGCCAGCAGTTCTCACAGGGGGCTGGGGACTGAAGCTTTCTTT. Its protein is CASSSHRGLGTEAFF.